These 20 T cell receptor beta chains were all obtained from the same sample, sequenced in a study of blood T cell repertoires in COVID-19. Profiled with immunoSEQ multiplex PCR; TCRdb holds only in-frame clones, not every one. This table holds almost 90,000 clones, 90% found once. The sample comprised peripheral blood. Receptor source: a man younger than 35 with COVID-19, enrolled during active disease.

The V and J genes are TRBV9 and TRBJ2-7; 7 bases map to TRBD1. From germline, CDR1 is SGDLS and CDR2 YYNGEE. V lost 2 bases and J lost 3; bases outside the gene matches: 2. The CDR3 runs 13 residues. The CDR3 DNA reads as TGTGCCAGCAGCGTTCGACAGGGCTACGAGCAGTACTTC. Encoded protein: CASSVRQGYEQYF.

The chain uses TRBV28 and TRBJ2-1, with 9 bases fitting TRBD1. This CDR3 contains 16 residues. Trimming took 5 bases from V and 10 from J; bases not matched to a gene: 15. CDR1 is MDHEN, CDR2 SYDVKM, per germline. Written as DNA, the CDR3 is TGTGCCAGCAGTCCGGCACCGGGACAGGGCACCTACGAGCAGTTCTTC. Its protein is CASSPAPGQGTYEQFF.

Many counts were recorded for this clone. The J gene is TRBJ1-6, the V gene TRBV14; a weak D match, TRBD1 (6 bases). Trimming removed 4 bases at V and 9 bases at J, with 13 bases between. The CDR3 totals 14 residues. CDR1 is SGHDN, CDR2 FVKESK, per germline. The CDR3 region is CASSPGRGSSPLHF. In DNA, the CDR3 is TGTGCCAGCAGCCCAGGCAGGGGAAGTTCACCCCTCCACTTT.

The rearrangement joins TRBV6-5 to TRBJ2-2, with 7 bases matching TRBD2. Unmatched junction bases numbered 4, after V lost 6 bases and J lost 0 bases. CDR1 is MNHEY, CDR2 SVGAGI, per germline. The CDR3 is 15 residues long. CDR3 amino acids: CASRRRGANTGELFF. In DNA form, the CDR3 reads TGTGCCAGCAGACGCCGGGGGGCGAACACCGGGGAGCTGTTTTTT.

V gene TRBV5-6 combines with J gene TRBJ1-1; D gene unclear. V dropped 0 bases and J dropped 5 bases, with 8 bases sitting between them. CDR3 length equals 13 residues. CDR1 and CDR2 (germline): SGHDT, YYEEEE. This CDR3 reads CASSLVAWTEAFF. Written as DNA, the CDR3 is TGTGCCAGCAGCTTGGTAGCGTGGACTGAAGCTTTCTTT.

The V gene is TRBV11-3, the J gene TRBJ2-7, with TRBD1 matching over 9 bases. The germline V gene has CDR1 SGHNT and CDR2 YENEEA. Losses at the gene ends were 5 bases for V and 5 bases for J; bases not matched to a gene: 7. The CDR3 totals 14 residues. This chain's CDR3 is CASSPGQGSHEQYF. As DNA, the CDR3 is TGTGCCAGCAGCCCCGGACAGGGGAGCCACGAGCAGTACTTC.

This clone came up a few times. This chain joins TRBV18 and TRBJ1-2; D is possibly TRBD1 (5 bases). Germline-derived CDR1 and CDR2 are KGHSH and LQKENI. This CDR3 is built from 13 residues. The V and J ends lost 10 bases and 6 bases respectively, with 18 bases between them. CDR3 sequence reads: CATQTGVEDGYTF. The CDR3 bases are TGTGCCACCCAAACGGGGGTTGAGGATGGCTACACCTTC.

The chain couples TRBV28 to TRBJ2-5; D is unresolved. Trimming took 7 bases from V and 4 from J, leaving 10 bases between them. In germline, CDR1 is MDHEN, CDR2 SYDVKM. The CDR3 length is 12 residues. The CDR3 nucleotides are TGTGCCAGCACGAGGAACCCAGAGACCCAGTACTTC. It encodes CASTRNPETQYF.

Concerning this clone itself: Sequence at one end of the junction differs from germline and may be a read error. The gene calls are TRBV28 and TRBJ1-4; D not resolved. CDR1 is MDHEN and CDR2 is SYDVKM in the germline V gene. The CDR3 spans 12 residues. This CDR3 reads CASSFHGEKLLF. CDR3 in DNA: TGTGCCAGCAGTTTTCACGGGGAAAAACTGCTTTTT.

This chain connects TRBV24-1 to TRBJ2-5, with D unclear. Germline-derived CDR1 and CDR2 are KGHDR and SFDVKD. V lost 6 bases, J lost 5 bases, and 6 bases lay in between. The length of the CDR3 is 11 residues. The CDR3 protein is CATSNSETQYF. The CDR3 nucleotides read TGTGCCACCAGTAACTCTGAGACCCAGTACTTC.

CDR3 protein: CASSQGNEYNEQFF. CDR3 DNA sequence: TGCGCCAGCAGCCAAGGTAATGAGTACAATGAGCAGTTCTTC. The J gene is TRBJ2-1, the V gene TRBV4-1; D remains unclear. V was shortened by 1 base and J by 4 bases, with 8 bases between the two germline ends. CDR3 length: 14 amino acids. Germline V gives CDR1 MGHRA, CDR2 YSYEKL.

This sequence joins TRBV2 and TRBJ1-6, with 8 bases aligning to TRBD1. CDR3 length equals 15 residues. Trimming removed 2 bases from V and 8 bases from J; junction bases left unmatched: 5. Germline loops: CDR1 SNHLY, CDR2 FYNNEI. Here the CDR3 reads CASSENRGWDSPLHF. In nucleotides, the CDR3 is TGTGCCAGCAGTGAAAACAGGGGGTGGGATTCACCCCTCCACTTT. Full variable domain (remainder filled in from reference TRBV2 and TRBJ1-6): EPEVTQTPSHQVTQMGQEVILRCVPISNHLYFYWYRQILGQKVEFLVSFYNNEISEKSEIFDDQFSVERPDGSNFTLKIRSTKLEDSAMYFCASSENRGWDSPLHFGNGTRLTVT.

The chain couples TRBV19 to TRBJ2-1; TRBD2 is a possible D gene (6 bases). The germline V gene has CDR1 LNHDA and CDR2 SQIVND (reference sequence). This CDR3 has 17 amino acids. V shed 5 bases and J shed 10 bases, with 27 bases lying between them. CDR3 sequence: CASSPPSKRWGDKEQFF. The CDR3 DNA is TGTGCCAGTAGTCCTCCCTCCAAGCGGTGGGGGGATAAGGAGCAGTTCTTC. Complete variable domain (other parts from reference TRBV19 and TRBJ2-1): DGGITQSPKYLFRKEGQNVTLSCEQNLNHDAMYWYRQDPGQGLRLIYYSQIVNDFQKGDIAEGYSVSREKKESFPLTVTSAQKNPTAFYLCASSPPSKRWGDKEQFFGPGTRLTVL.

The chain links TRBV7-6 to TRBJ1-4; TRBD1 is a possible D gene (6 bases). This CDR3 has 13 residues. V dropped 11 bases and J dropped 6 bases, with 16 bases sitting between them. Looked up from germline, CDR1 is SGHVS and CDR2 is FNYEAQ. DNA of the CDR3: TGTGCCGGAGGGGGAGGGTCCTATGAAAAACTGTTTTTT. Translating it yields CAGGGGSYEKLFF.

V gene TRBV4-1 combines with J gene TRBJ2-3; D gene ambiguous. This CDR3 spans 14 amino acids. Trimming pared 0 bases from V and 1 base from J, leaving 5 bases between. CDR1 is MGHRA, CDR2 YSYEKL, per germline. Here the CDR3 reads CASSQDQGTDTQYF. As DNA, the CDR3 is TGCGCCAGCAGCCAAGATCAGGGCACAGATACGCAGTATTTT.

V is TRBV5-1 and J is TRBJ2-5; D gene ambiguous. The CDR3 covers 14 residues. V lost 2 bases and J lost 5, with 13 bases in between. Germline assignment: CDR1 SGHRS and CDR2 YFSETQ. The CDR3 DNA is TGCGCCAGCAGCTTCCAGGTTCGAAGCGAGACCCAGTACTTC. Its translation is CASSFQVRSETQYF.

The V gene is TRBV5-6, the J gene TRBJ2-7; TRBD2 might be the D (6 bases). Trimming pared 4 bases from V and 5 bases from J, leaving 16 bases between. This CDR3 spans 14 amino acids. CDR1 SGHDT and CDR2 YYEEEE come from the germline V gene. The CDR3 reads CASSPEGGVNEQYF. The DNA of the CDR3 is TGTGCCAGCAGCCCGGAGGGCGGGGTTAACGAGCAGTACTTC. The entire variable domain, with the rest obtained from reference TRBV5-6 and TRBJ2-7, is as follows: DAGVTQSPTHLIKTRGQQVTLRCSPKSGHDTVSWYQQALGQGPQFIFQYYEEEERQRGNFPDRFSGHQFPNYSSELNVNALLLGDSALYLCASSPEGGVNEQYFGPGTRLTVT.

CDR3 residues: CASSHGWRQFSGANVLTF. The CDR3 coding sequence is TGCGCCAGCAGCCACGGGTGGAGGCAGTTCTCTGGGGCCAACGTCCTGACTTTC. This sequence joins TRBV5-1 and TRBJ2-6; weak D call: TRBD2 (5 bases). Germline CDR1 SGHRS, CDR2 YFSETQ. This CDR3 has 18 residues. Trimming stripped 4 bases from V and 0 bases from J, with 17 bases between.

The chain employs TRBV2 and TRBJ2-1, with 8 bases matching TRBD2. The CDR3 has 15 amino acids. The V and J ends lost 6 bases and 0 bases, in that order; junction bases with no gene match: 4. Germline V CDR1 and CDR2: SNHLY, FYNNEI. The CDR3 nucleotides are TGTGCCAGCAGCTATAGCGGGAACTCCTACAATGAGCAGTTCTTC. Residues: CASSYSGNSYNEQFF.

The chain uses TRBV2 and TRBJ2-7, with D perhaps TRBD1 (8 bases). This CDR3 contains 14 residues. The V end was cut by 6 bases, the J end by 3 bases, with 15 bases between. In germline, CDR1 is SNHLY, CDR2 FYNNEI. CDR3 region: CASRNRGGYYEQYF. The CDR3, as DNA: TGTGCCAGCAGGAACAGGGGGGGTTACTACGAGCAGTACTTC.